The 10 T cell receptor beta chains below come from one sample, sequenced in a study of cytomegalovirus exposure and HLA in healthy donors. Sequenced by immunoSEQ multiplex PCR; TCRdb stores in-frame clones only, minus some. The sample consists of fewer than 120,000 clones, about 92% of them appearing once. Source material: PBMCs. The receptor set was obtained from a woman younger than 30 in good health and CMV-seronegative.

J is TRBJ1-1 and V is TRBV27; maybe TRBD1 (6 bases). The CDR3 totals 16 residues. Germline V gives CDR1 MNHEY, CDR2 SMNVEV (reference sequence). V lost 5 bases to trimming and J lost 3 bases, with 19 bases between them. The CDR3 sequence: CASSPLRGIKDTEAFF. The CDR3 region has the DNA TGTGCCAGCAGTCCCCTCAGGGGAATCAAGGACACTGAAGCTTTCTTT.

The chain couples TRBV25-1 to TRBJ1-1, with D maybe TRBD1 (5 bases). V lost 3 bases, J lost 5 bases, and 10 bases lay in between. The CDR3 totals 13 residues. Germline lookup yields CDR1 MGHDK and CDR2 SYGVNS. The CDR3: CASSDAGRTEAFF. Here the CDR3 DNA reads TGTGCCAGCAGTGATGCGGGGCGGACTGAAGCTTTCTTT.

The chain recombines TRBV11-3 with TRBJ2-3; TRBD2 might be the D (5 bases). Trimming took off 4 bases at V and 1 base at J, with 9 bases between the two ends. There are 14 residues in the CDR3. Germline V CDR1 and CDR2: SGHNT, YENEEA. The DNA of the CDR3 is TGTGCCAGCAGCTCGGGGAGAGGCACAGATACGCAGTATTTT. It is translated as CASSSGRGTDTQYF. The full variable domain, in which reference TRBV11-3 and TRBJ2-3 provide the parts outside the CDR3, is EAGVVQSPRYKIIEKKQPVAFWCNPISGHNTLYWYLQNLGQGPELLIRYENEEAVDDSQLPKDRFSAERLKGVDSTLKIQPAELGDSAVYLCASSSGRGTDTQYFGPGTRLTVL.

The table lists this clone with a few counts. V and J are TRBV28 and TRBJ1-5, with 10 bases identical to TRBD1. CDR3 length: 16 amino acids. The J segment lost 1 base and the V segment lost 2 bases, leaving 2 bases of the junction unmatched. Germline values: CDR1 MDHEN, CDR2 SYDVKM. In nucleotides, the CDR3 is TGTGCCAGCAGTTTACCGGGACAGGGGAGCAATCAGCCCCAGCATTTT. Amino acid sequence: CASSLPGQGSNQPQHF.

This rearrangement joins TRBV6-1 to TRBJ1-1; the D gene is possibly TRBD1 (5 bases). Trimming removed 5 bases at V and 1 base at J, with 8 bases between. This CDR3 is 13 amino acids long. Germline CDR1 is MNHNS and CDR2 is SASEGT. This chain's CDR3 is CASSLTENTEAFF. Written as DNA, the CDR3 is TGTGCCAGCAGTTTGACAGAGAACACTGAAGCTTTCTTT.

This clone was seen a handful of times. The chain recombines TRBV7-8 with TRBJ2-2; D is undetermined. Looked up from germline, CDR1 is SGHVS and CDR2 is FQNEAQ. There are 12 residues in the CDR3. V was pared by 2 bases and J by 6 bases, with 4 bases between. The CDR3 loop is CASSLPAGELFF. DNA of the CDR3: TGTGCCAGCAGCTTACCTGCCGGGGAGCTGTTTTTT. Full variable domain (missing parts from reference TRBV7-8 and TRBJ2-2): GAGVSQSPRYKVAKRGQDVALRCDPISGHVSLFWYQQALGQGPEFLTYFQNEAQLDKSGLPSDRFFAERPEGSVSTLKIQRTQQEDSAVYLCASSLPAGELFFGEGSRLTVL.

The rearrangement links TRBV7-6 to TRBJ2-1; TRBD2 matches 9 bases. The CDR3 totals 16 residues. Trimming at V came to 1 base and at J to 3 bases, leaving 4 bases not matched to a gene. Germline loops: CDR1 SGHVS, CDR2 FNYEAQ. The CDR3 is CASSLGRGGVYNEQFF. The CDR3 coding sequence is TGTGCCAGCAGCTTAGGACGCGGGGGGGTCTACAATGAGCAGTTCTTC.

J is TRBJ2-3 and V is TRBV7-9, with 8 bases fitting TRBD1. Losses at the gene ends were 2 bases for V and 1 base for J; bases not matched to a gene: 5. This CDR3 is built from 16 residues. Germline V lookup: CDR1 SEHNR, CDR2 FQNEAQ (reference sequence). For the CDR3, the DNA is TGTGCCAGCAGCTTATATCAGGGGGCCGGCACAGATACGCAGTATTTT. The encoded protein is CASSLYQGAGTDTQYF. The variable domain in full, completed from reference TRBV7-9 and TRBJ2-3, reads DTGVSQNPRHKITKRGQNVTFRCDPISEHNRLYWYRQTLGQGPEFLTYFQNEAQLEKSRLLSDRFSAERPKGSFSTLEIQRTEQGDSAMYLCASSLYQGAGTDTQYFGPGTRLTVL.

The CDR3: CASGRPRGPYEQYF. The CDR3 DNA is TGTGCCAGCGGCCGGCCAAGAGGGCCGTACGAGCAGTACTTC. The chain is built from TRBV28 and TRBJ2-7; a possible D gene is TRBD2 (5 bases). Germline CDR1 reads MDHEN; CDR2 reads SYDVKM. V was pared by 8 bases and J by 4 bases, with 18 bases between. CDR3 length: 14 residues.

This clone was seen a handful of times. The gene calls are TRBV9 and TRBJ1-2, with TRBD1 matching 7 bases. CDR1 SGDLS and CDR2 YYNGEE come from the germline V gene. The junction had 4 bases not matched to a gene; V was cut back by 0 bases and J by 5 bases. The CDR3 runs 14 residues. This chain's CDR3 is CASSVEVQGYGYTF. The DNA of the CDR3 is TGTGCCAGCAGCGTAGAGGTACAGGGGTATGGCTACACCTTC. Full variable domain (remainder filled in from reference TRBV9 and TRBJ1-2): DSGVTQTPKHLITATGQRVTLRCSPRSGDLSVYWYQQSLDQGLQFLIQYYNGEERAKGNILERFSAQQFPDLHSELNLSSLELGDSALYFCASSVEVQGYGYTFGSGTRLTVV.